This entry lists 20 T cell receptor beta chains sequenced from one sample in a study of CD8+ T cells in alopecia areata. In each case, RNA was isolated and then reverse transcribed into cDNA as the sequencing template. Only in-frame clones appear in the TCRdb table, and some are missing; sequencing was by immunoSEQ multiplex PCR. Of 120,000 or so clones in the sample, about two fifths were seen once. The sample taken for sequencing was CD4+ T cells sorted from blood. These receptors originate from a human donor with alopecia areata.

This chain connects TRBV5-1 to TRBJ2-7; D gene unclear. The CDR3 is made up of 13 amino acids. Looked up from germline, CDR1 is SGHRS and CDR2 is YFSETQ. Trimming cost V 4 bases and J 9 bases, with 17 bases left between them. This CDR3 reads CASSPDGLLGQYF. CDR3 nucleotide sequence: TGCGCCAGCAGCCCGGACGGTCTCCTAGGGCAGTACTTC.

This sequence joins TRBV5-1 and TRBJ2-5, with D perhaps TRBD1 (6 bases). The CDR3 is 14 residues long. CDR1 SGHRS and CDR2 YFSETQ come from the germline V gene. The ends were cut back, 3 bases at V and 2 bases at J, with 11 bases in the middle. CDR3 DNA sequence: TGCGCCAGCAGCTCCGGGACACTTCAAGAGACCCAGTACTTC. Translation: CASSSGTLQETQYF.

V is TRBV30 and J is TRBJ1-5; D is ambiguous. CDR3 length: 13 residues. V lost 2 bases and J lost 1, with 6 bases in between. Per germline, CDR1 GTSNPN and CDR2 SVGIG (reference sequence). CDR3 residues: CAWSKGSNQPQHF. CDR3 DNA: TGTGCCTGGAGTAAAGGGAGCAATCAGCCCCAGCATTTT.

J is TRBJ1-5 and V is TRBV7-2; 7 positions match TRBD1. The germline CDR1 and CDR2 sequences are SGHTA and FQGNSA. The length of the CDR3 is 15 residues. V trimming: 0 bases; J trimming: 6 bases; junction bases outside the gene matches: 5. The CDR3 DNA sequence: TGTGCCAGCAGCTTAGCGTTAGGGGGCGGTCAGCCCCAGCATTTT. Amino acid sequence: CASSLALGGGQPQHF. The full variable domain, in which reference TRBV7-2 and TRBJ1-5 provide the parts outside the CDR3, is GAGVSQSPSNKVTEKGKDVELRCDPISGHTALYWYRQSLGQGLEFLIYFQGNSAPDKSGLPSDRFSAERTGGSVSTLTIQRTQQEDSAVYLCASSLALGGGQPQHFGDGTRLSIL.

The V gene is TRBV29-1, the J gene TRBJ1-2; D gene unclear. CDR3 length equals 8 residues. The V and J ends lost 6 bases and 6 bases respectively, with 2 bases between them. Germline values: CDR1 SQVTM, CDR2 ANQGSEA. CDR3 residues: CSVNGYTF. The CDR3 DNA follows: TGCAGCGTGAATGGCTACACCTTC.

The rearrangement links TRBV6-1 to TRBJ2-1; D perhaps matches TRBD2 (6 bases). CDR1 and CDR2 from the germline V gene are MNHNS and SASEGT. This CDR3 has 13 residues. V was shortened by 10 bases and J by 7 bases, with 17 bases between the two germline ends. CDR3 region: CATRWGTQNEQFF. The CDR3 region has the DNA TGTGCCACCCGGTGGGGGACTCAAAATGAGCAGTTCTTC.

This clone has a handful of counts. This chain links TRBV29-1 with TRBJ2-3; 12 nucleotides line up with TRBD2. J was trimmed by 1 base and V by 4 bases; bases with no gene match: 9. The CDR3 has 17 residues. Germline lookup yields CDR1 SQVTM and CDR2 ANQGSEA. This CDR3 is CSVVRLAGGPGTDTQYF. In DNA form, the CDR3 reads TGCAGCGTTGTTCGCCTAGCGGGGGGGCCGGGCACAGATACGCAGTATTTT.

This clone was counted between two and nine times. The V gene is TRBV7-9, the J gene TRBJ1-4; D may be TRBD1 (6 bases). This CDR3 has 14 amino acids. Per the germline V gene, CDR1 is SEHNR and CDR2 is FQNEAQ (reference sequence). Trimming shortened V by 5 bases and J by 1 base, and 8 bases separated the two germline ends. The CDR3 region is CASSLGGTNEKLFF. The CDR3 nucleotides read TGTGCCAGCAGCCTAGGGGGAACTAATGAAAAACTGTTTTTT. The whole variable domain, remainder taken from reference TRBV7-9 and TRBJ1-4, is DTGVSQNPRHKITKRGQNVTFRCDPISEHNRLYWYRQTLGQGPEFLTYFQNEAQLEKSRLLSDRFSAERPKGSFSTLEIQRTEQGDSAMYLCASSLGGTNEKLFFGSGTQLSVL.

In its sample, this clone was seen a few times. The chain carries TRBV5-1 and TRBJ2-5; TRBD2 is a possible D gene (6 bases). Trimming took 4 bases from V and 2 from J, leaving 12 bases between them. The CDR3 is 14 residues long. Germline-derived CDR1 and CDR2 are SGHRS and YFSETQ. CDR3 sequence reads: CASSAGLDQETQYF. The CDR3 DNA reads TGCGCCAGCAGCGCGGGACTGGATCAAGAGACCCAGTACTTC. The full variable domain, with the rest looked up from reference TRBV5-1 and TRBJ2-5, is KAGVTQTPRYLIKTRGQQVTLSCSPISGHRSVSWYQQTPGQGLQFLFEYFSETQRNKGNFPGRFSGRQFSNSRSEMNVSTLELGDSALYLCASSAGLDQETQYFGPGTRLLVL.

This clone was seen a handful of times. The chain carries TRBV5-1 and TRBJ2-1; TRBD1 agrees at 7 bases. With V trimmed by 3 bases and J by 0 bases, 3 bases remained unmatched. From germline, CDR1 is SGHRS and CDR2 YFSETQ. The CDR3 is made up of 15 amino acids. This CDR3 reads CASSYRGPSYNEQFF. The CDR3 DNA is TGCGCCAGCAGCTACAGGGGACCCTCCTACAATGAGCAGTTCTTC.

This clone was seen just once. The rearrangement uses TRBV2 and TRBJ2-5; D remains ambiguous. CDR3 length equals 14 residues. Germline values: CDR1 SNHLY, CDR2 FYNNEI. V was clipped by 5 bases and J by 0 bases, with 10 bases between them. The CDR3 loop reads CASSKNKYQETQYF. The DNA for the CDR3 is TGTGCCAGCAGTAAGAATAAGTACCAAGAGACCCAGTACTTC.

The chain is built from TRBV29-1 and TRBJ2-5; D remains ambiguous. Germline V gene data show CDR1 as SQVTM and CDR2 as ANQGSEA. V dropped 3 bases and J dropped 3 bases, with 8 bases sitting between them. CDR3 length: 12 amino acids. CDR3 sequence (DNA): TGCAGCGTTGACTTGCAAAAAGAGACCCAGTACTTC. Amino acid sequence: CSVDLQKETQYF.

This clone was seen a few times. The V call is TRBV4-3, the J call TRBJ1-2; 7 nucleotides agree with TRBD1. This CDR3 has 13 residues. Germline values: CDR1 LGHNA, CDR2 YSLEER. V gave up 5 bases and J gave up 5 bases; unmatched junction bases: 5. This CDR3 reads CASSEGAGYGYTF. The CDR3 DNA reads as TGCGCCAGCAGCGAGGGGGCGGGGTATGGCTACACCTTC.

This clone was counted a few times. The chain carries TRBV7-2 and TRBJ1-1; unclear D gene. Germline V gene data show CDR1 as SGHTA and CDR2 as FQGNSA. This CDR3 is built from 13 residues. Trimming removed 5 bases from V and 6 bases from J, with 13 bases in between. The CDR3 region is CASSKLVGAEAFF. Here the CDR3 DNA reads TGTGCCAGCAGCAAACTAGTGGGCGCTGAAGCTTTCTTT.

The chain is built from TRBV30 and TRBJ1-5; 9 bases fit TRBD1. The V gene end was trimmed by 5 bases and the J gene end by 2 bases; junction bases not matched to a gene: 4. The CDR3 spans 14 residues. Germline V gene data show CDR1 as GTSNPN and CDR2 as SVGIG (reference sequence). The DNA for the CDR3 is TGTGCCTGGGCCGACAGGGGGGGCAATCAGCCCCAGCATTTT. Translation: CAWADRGGNQPQHF. Full variable domain (outside the CDR3, taken from reference TRBV30 and TRBJ1-5): SQTIHQWPATLVQPVGSPLSLECTVEGTSNPNLYWYRQAAGRGLQLLFYSVGIGQISSEVPQNLSASRPQDRQFILSSKKLLLSDSGFYLCAWADRGGNQPQHFGDGTRLSIL.

The CDR3 loop reads CSVLVRDRLTGELFF. CDR3 DNA: TGCAGCGTTCTGGTTAGGGACCGACTTACCGGGGAGCTGTTTTTT. The V and J genes are TRBV29-1 and TRBJ2-2; D is tentatively TRBD1 or TRBD2 (5 bases each). V was pared by 5 bases and J by 5 bases, with 18 bases between. Germline V gives CDR1 SQVTM, CDR2 ANQGSEA. This CDR3 has 15 amino acids.

The V and J genes are TRBV2 and TRBJ2-7; D remains unclear. With 6 bases removed from V and 4 bases from J, the gap between germline ends came to 13 bases. In germline, CDR1 is SNHLY, CDR2 FYNNEI. The CDR3 runs to 13 residues. The CDR3 here is CASRPFGRYEQYF. The CDR3 DNA sequence: TGTGCCAGCAGGCCCTTTGGACGGTACGAGCAGTACTTC. Full variable domain (missing parts from reference TRBV2 and TRBJ2-7): EPEVTQTPSHQVTQMGQEVILRCVPISNHLYFYWYRQILGQKVEFLVSFYNNEISEKSEIFDDQFSVERPDGSNFTLKIRSTKLEDSAMYFCASRPFGRYEQYFGPGTRLTVT.

This chain uses TRBV2 with TRBJ2-7; 10 nucleotides align to TRBD1. V was clipped by 6 bases and J by 4 bases; unmatched bases: 6. The CDR3 spans 14 residues. CDR1 is SNHLY and CDR2 is FYNNEI in the germline V gene. For the CDR3, the DNA is TGTGCCAGCAGAGCGGGACAGGGGACGTACGAGCAGTACTTC. Its protein product is CASRAGQGTYEQYF.

Only a few counts were recorded for this clone. V and J are TRBV2 and TRBJ2-7, with a tentative D call TRBD1 (5 bases). V dropped 5 bases and J dropped 5 bases, with 22 bases sitting between them. The CDR3 loop spans 16 amino acids. Germline CDR1 is SNHLY and CDR2 is FYNNEI. This CDR3 reads CASSYYRFNGEDEQYF. In nucleotides, the CDR3 is TGTGCCAGCAGTTACTACAGGTTCAATGGGGAAGACGAGCAGTACTTC.

This clone was counted between two and nine times. This chain connects TRBV28 to TRBJ1-2; TRBD1 agrees at 8 bases. V was clipped by 4 bases and J by 10 bases; unmatched bases: 14. This CDR3 comprises 15 residues. Germline V gene sequence: CDR1 MDHEN, CDR2 SYDVKM. The CDR3 region is CASSSGAGTGSDYTF. The CDR3 DNA is TGTGCCAGCAGTTCTGGGGCCGGGACAGGCTCAGACTACACCTTC.